This T cell receptor beta chain is from a study of OX40 agonist ivuxolimab in advanced cancers. The overall study: Patients were dosed with the agonistic anti-OX40 (CD134) antibody ivuxolimab.

General study points: Relative to CD4+ cells, CD8+ T cells on average had more expanded clones. Clonal expansion by week 6 occurred in CD4+ and CD8+ blood T cells (at 0.1 to 3.0 mg/kg).

In regard to this clone: Its matching antigen is unknown.

Only in-frame clones appear in the TCRdb table, and some are missing; sequencing was by immunoSEQ multiplex PCR. Of 40,000 or so clones in the sample, approximately 90% were seen once. This CDR3 is built from 15 residues. Trimming pared 1 base from V and 2 bases from J, leaving 9 bases between. Germline values: CDR1 MNHNS, CDR2 SASEGT. This clonotype was obtained from an adult with an advanced solid tumor such as melanoma, head and neck, liver or kidney cancer. The chain links TRBV6-1 to TRBJ1-5; D gene unclear. This sample comprised CD4+ or CD8+ T cells sorted from blood, obtained in a trial of the OX40 agonist ivuxolimab. The CDR3 DNA reads TGTGCCAGCAGTGAAGAGAGGGTTGGCAATCAGCCCCAGCATTTT. This codes for CASSEERVGNQPQHF.